A single sample gave rise to the 12 T cell receptor beta chains below, sequenced in a study of blood T cell repertoires in COVID-19. Repertoires were generated with immunoSEQ multiplex PCR, while TCRdb's copy carries only in-frame clones and drops some. The repertoire consists of about 150,000 clones, with roughly 90% occurring once and the leading ten covering roughly 3.9%. Sequencing was done on a sample of PBMCs or T cells enriched from blood (not recorded which). The receptors come from a woman between 40 and 50 years old who had been exposed to COVID-19.

V and J are TRBV9 and TRBJ1-4; 11 bases map to TRBD1. CDR3 length: 16 amino acids. The J segment lost 8 bases and the V segment lost 0 bases, leaving 6 bases of the junction unmatched. Looked up from germline, CDR1 is SGDLS and CDR2 is YYNGEE. The DNA of the CDR3 is TGTGCCAGCAGCGTAGGGACAGGGGGCCGATTAGAAAAACTGTTTTTT. This sequence encodes CASSVGTGGRLEKLFF.

This chain links TRBV30 with TRBJ2-2, with D perhaps TRBD1 (7 bases). The V and J ends lost 7 bases and 6 bases respectively, with 12 bases between them. CDR1 GTSNPN and CDR2 SVGIG come from the germline V gene (reference sequence). The CDR3 loop spans 12 amino acids. Here the CDR3 reads CASAGGSGELFF. DNA of the CDR3: TGTGCCTCGGCAGGGGGGTCCGGGGAGCTGTTTTTT.

The chain has TRBV10-1 and TRBJ2-1; 7 nucleotides agree with TRBD2. Looked up from germline, CDR1 is WNHNN and CDR2 is SYGVQD (reference sequence). This CDR3 comprises 15 residues. J was trimmed by 7 bases and V by 3 bases; bases with no gene match: 9. The CDR3 sequence is CASSESQREWNEQFF. For the CDR3, the DNA is TGCGCCAGCAGTGAAAGCCAGCGGGAATGGAATGAGCAGTTCTTC.

The chain joins TRBV19 to TRBJ1-2; a possible D gene is TRBD1 (5 bases). CDR3 length equals 16 residues. Germline V gene sequence: CDR1 LNHDA, CDR2 SQIVND (reference sequence). Trimming pared 3 bases from V and 3 bases from J, leaving 17 bases between. The CDR3, as DNA: TGTGCCAGTAGTATGGGCAGGGAGGGGACCCACTATGGCTACACCTTC. It specifies CASSMGREGTHYGYTF.

In DNA, the CDR3 is TGTGCCAGCAGCCCCTGGGACTTGCTATCCTACAATGAGCAGTTCTTC. It codes for CASSPWDLLSYNEQFF. V gene TRBV28 combines with J gene TRBJ2-1, with D tentatively TRBD2 (6 bases). In germline, CDR1 is MDHEN, CDR2 SYDVKM. The length of the CDR3 is 16 residues. Trimming pared 6 bases from V and 1 base from J, leaving 16 bases between. Full variable domain (missing parts from reference TRBV28 and TRBJ2-1): DVKVTQSSRYLVKRTGEKVFLECVQDMDHENMFWYRQDPGLGLRLIYFSYDVKMKEKGDIPEGYSVSREKKERFSLILESASTNQTSMYLCASSPWDLLSYNEQFFGPGTRLTVL.

V and J are TRBV7-9 and TRBJ1-2; D remains ambiguous. Trimming took 0 bases from V and 0 from J, leaving 11 bases between them. Germline lookup yields CDR1 SEHNR and CDR2 FQNEAQ (reference sequence). This CDR3 is built from 16 residues. CDR3 in amino acids: CASSLAEDWSNYGYTF. The CDR3 DNA reads as TGTGCCAGCAGCTTAGCTGAGGATTGGTCTAACTATGGCTACACCTTC.

The chain combines TRBV18 with TRBJ2-7, with a weak D call TRBD2 (5 bases). Looked up from germline, CDR1 is KGHSH and CDR2 is LQKENI. The CDR3 has 16 amino acids. V was trimmed by 2 bases and J by 0 bases, leaving 14 bases between them. CDR3 residues: CASSPAGVSYSYEQYF. The DNA of the CDR3 is TGTGCCAGCTCACCAGCGGGCGTTTCTTACTCCTACGAGCAGTACTTC.

The CDR3 protein is CASSRGQGSETQYF. The CDR3 DNA sequence: TGTGCCAGTAGTAGAGGACAGGGGTCTGAGACCCAGTACTTC. V and J are TRBV19 and TRBJ2-5, with 9 bases identical to TRBD1. The V segment lost 4 bases and the J segment 5 bases; nucleotides outside the gene matches: 5. This CDR3 region has 14 residues. CDR1 and CDR2 (germline): LNHDA, SQIVND (reference sequence).

This clone appeared a single time. This chain joins TRBV18 and TRBJ1-1; D is unresolved. V lost 2 bases and J 4 bases, leaving 14 bases between the germline ends. The CDR3 is made up of 15 amino acids. Germline CDR1 KGHSH, CDR2 LQKENI. The CDR3 nucleotides are TGTGCCAGCTCACCATTTTCTTCGGCTAGCACTGAAGCTTTCTTT. Translation: CASSPFSSASTEAFF. Drawing the rest from reference TRBV18 and TRBJ1-1, the complete variable domain is NAGVMQNPRHLVRRRGQEARLRCSPMKGHSHVYWYRQLPEEGLKFMVYLQKENIIDESGMPKERFSAEFPKEGPSILRIQQVVRGDSAAYFCASSPFSSASTEAFFGQGTRLTVV.

The V gene is TRBV14, the J gene TRBJ2-7; D call uncertain. Per germline, CDR1 SGHDN and CDR2 FVKESK. V was pared by 0 bases and J by 0 bases, with 6 bases between. This CDR3 contains 14 residues. The chain's CDR3 is CASSQDPLSYEQYF. In DNA form, the CDR3 reads TGTGCCAGCAGCCAAGACCCCCTCTCCTACGAGCAGTACTTC.

This clone was picked up a small number of times. The chain uses TRBV11-3 and TRBJ2-1; D unclear. Germline CDR1 and CDR2: SGHNT and YENEEA. Between the trimmed V and J ends, which lost 0 bases and 6 bases, there was a span of 9 bases. This CDR3 spans 14 amino acids. The CDR3 DNA sequence: TGTGCCAGCAGCTTAGATGGGCGTTCCAATGAGCAGTTCTTC. This gives the protein CASSLDGRSNEQFF.

The V gene is TRBV28, the J gene TRBJ1-6; D possibly corresponds to TRBD1 (6 bases). Trimming removed 4 bases from V and 5 bases from J, with 24 bases in between. This CDR3 is 19 amino acids long. Looked up from germline, CDR1 is MDHEN and CDR2 is SYDVKM. CDR3 sequence (DNA): TGTGCCAGCAGTTCTCTCGGTTTATCCCTTAGACAGGATAATTCACCCCTCCACTTT. Protein product: CASSSLGLSLRQDNSPLHF.